Below, 24 T cell receptor beta chains from the same sample are listed, as sequenced in a study of T-cell memory formation after mild COVID-19. From the 5' RACE reads, TCRdb called clonotypes with MiXCR, one entry per CDR3 protein. The sample records 110,000 or so distinct CDR3 sequences, approximately 21% being singletons. Material for sequencing was PBMCs or a T cell subset sorted from them (not recorded which). The receptors stem from a man between 18 and 35 years old who had mild COVID-19 (a few samples of this study predate the infection). Cell type and time point are not known.

This clonotype was detected only a few times. This chain uses TRBV4-3 with TRBJ2-7, with 9 nucleotides matching TRBD2. The CDR3 has 15 amino acids. Germline V CDR1 and CDR2: LGHNA, YSLEER. V shed 4 bases and J 3 bases; nucleotides not matched to a gene: 7. This CDR3 reads CASSLSERGDYEQYF. CDR3 sequence (DNA): TGCGCCAGCAGCCTTAGTGAGCGGGGGGACTACGAGCAGTACTTC.

CDR3 region: CASSPARGEQFF. CDR3 DNA: TGTGCCAGCAGCCCAGCACGAGGGGAGCAGTTCTTC. The chain carries TRBV9 and TRBJ2-1; possible D gene TRBD2, 5 bases. Germline CDR1 and CDR2: SGDLS and YYNGEE. V dropped 4 bases and J dropped 10 bases, with 12 bases sitting between them. The CDR3 runs to 12 residues.

J is TRBJ1-1 and V is TRBV4-1; a possible D gene is TRBD1 (5 bases). The CDR3 extends over 15 amino acids. With 1 base removed from V and 3 bases from J, the gap between germline ends came to 12 bases. Germline V gene lookup returns CDR1 MGHRA and CDR2 YSYEKL. The CDR3 reads CASSQVARGDTEAFF. In DNA form, the CDR3 reads TGCGCCAGCAGCCAAGTCGCTAGGGGAGACACTGAAGCTTTCTTT.

The sample holds one count of this clonotype. The chain carries TRBV5-6 and TRBJ2-7; TRBD2 might be the D (5 bases). V lost 4 bases to trimming and J lost 6 bases, with 11 bases between them. The CDR3 sequence is 12 residues long. Germline-derived CDR1 and CDR2 are SGHDT and YYEEEE. The CDR3, as DNA: TGTGCCAGCAGCAACGACTATCTCGAGCAGTACTTC. Protein product: CASSNDYLEQYF.

The chain couples TRBV29-1 to TRBJ2-1; no definite D call. The CDR3 is 14 amino acids. The V gene lost 4 bases and the J gene lost 2 bases, with 12 bases spanning the gap. CDR1 is SQVTM, CDR2 ANQGSEA, per germline. CDR3 DNA: TGCAGCGTTGCCCCGCCCCCGCCCTACAATGAGCAGTTCTTC. Residues: CSVAPPPPYNEQFF.

This clonotype turned up a few times. This chain connects TRBV15 to TRBJ2-1; weak D call: TRBD2 (5 bases). The V end lost 3 bases, the J end lost 10 bases, and 22 bases lay between the germline ends. CDR3 length: 16 residues. CDR1 LNHNV and CDR2 YYDKDF come from the germline V gene (reference sequence). The DNA for the CDR3 is TGTGCCACCAGCAGTCCCGAGGCGGGCTACTTCAGCGAGCAGTTCTTC. The encoded protein is CATSSPEAGYFSEQFF.

This clonotype was found a few times. The rearrangement joins TRBV5-1 to TRBJ1-2; D possibly corresponds to TRBD1 (5 bases). The CDR3 sequence is 16 residues long. V gave up 4 bases and J gave up 4 bases, with 20 bases separating them. The germline V gene has CDR1 SGHRS and CDR2 YFSETQ. The CDR3 loop is CASSDRGRRGSYGYTF. The CDR3 region has the DNA TGCGCCAGCAGCGATAGGGGACGCCGAGGTAGCTATGGCTACACCTTC.

This clonotype was counted between two and nine times. CDR3 amino acids: CATSRRTSIETQYF. CDR3 nucleotides: TGTGCCACCAGCAGAAGAACTAGCATAGAGACCCAGTACTTC. The rearrangement joins TRBV15 to TRBJ2-5; possible D gene TRBD2, 6 bases. The germline V gene has CDR1 LNHNV and CDR2 YYDKDF (reference sequence). This CDR3 comprises 14 residues. V shed 2 bases and J shed 4 bases, with 11 bases lying between them.

The CDR3 loop is CASSLSRDEKLFF. CDR3 nucleotide sequence: TGTGCCAGCAGCTTAAGCAGGGATGAAAAACTGTTTTTT. The J gene is TRBJ1-4, the V gene TRBV7-8, with D possibly matching TRBD1 (5 bases). Germline CDR1 SGHVS, CDR2 FQNEAQ. Trimming removed 2 bases at V and 6 bases at J, with 7 bases between. The CDR3 sequence is 13 residues long.

The chain links TRBV7-9 to TRBJ2-7; TRBD1 is a possible D gene (6 bases). CDR1 is SEHNR and CDR2 is FQNEAQ in the germline V gene (reference sequence). Trimming took 8 bases from V and 5 from J, leaving 16 bases between them. The CDR3 is made up of 13 amino acids. Here the CDR3 DNA reads TGTGCCAGCGCGGCAGGGGCGCGGGACGAGCAGTACGTC. It is translated as CASAAGARDEQYV.

V and J are TRBV6-2 or TRBV6-3 and TRBJ2-7; D call uncertain. This CDR3 region has 14 residues. Looked up from germline, CDR1 is MNHEY and CDR2 is SVGEGT. With 2 bases removed from V and 6 bases from J, the gap between germline ends came to 14 bases. For the CDR3, the DNA is TGTGCCAGCAGTTACCTACCTCTGAAGGTCGAGCAGTACTTC. Its protein is CASSYLPLKVEQYF.

In DNA form, the CDR3 reads TGCGCCAGCAGCGTAACGCTAGCGGCCGGGGAGCTGTTTTTT. This translates into CASSVTLAAGELFF. The chain carries TRBV4-1 and TRBJ2-2; TRBD2 matches 7 bases. Germline V CDR1 and CDR2: MGHRA, YSYEKL. The CDR3 covers 14 residues. The V and J ends lost 5 bases and 6 bases, in that order; junction bases with no gene match: 6.

The rearrangement links TRBV4-1 to TRBJ2-5, with 9 bases matching TRBD2. The V gene's germline CDR1 is MGHRA and CDR2 YSYEKL. The CDR3 sequence is 18 residues long. The trim removed 0 bases at V and 1 base at J, leaving 9 bases unmatched. CDR3 DNA sequence: TGCGCCAGCAGCCAAGATGAGGGTAGCGGGGGCCCCCAAGAGACCCAGTACTTC. Protein: CASSQDEGSGGPQETQYF.

This clonotype appeared once. The chain links TRBV5-1 to TRBJ2-5, with 8 positions matching TRBD1. Germline V gene lookup returns CDR1 SGHRS and CDR2 YFSETQ. J lost 2 bases, V lost 2 bases, and 5 bases had no gene match. This CDR3 spans 15 amino acids. CDR3 sequence: CASSFGRGRQETQYF. In DNA, the CDR3 is TGCGCCAGCAGCTTCGGCAGGGGGCGGCAAGAGACCCAGTACTTC.

This chain links TRBV29-1 with TRBJ2-4, with D maybe TRBD1 (6 bases). Trimming pared 5 bases from V and 7 bases from J, leaving 18 bases between. Germline V gene sequence: CDR1 SQVTM, CDR2 ANQGSEA. There are 14 residues in the CDR3. CDR3 coding DNA: TGCAGCGTTATTAGGACAGAATCGAGGAACATTCAGTACTTC. Protein: CSVIRTESRNIQYF.

Only a few counts were recorded for this clonotype. The chain links TRBV27 to TRBJ1-2; a weak D match, TRBD1 (6 bases). V was trimmed by 2 bases and J by 5 bases, leaving 12 bases between them. This CDR3 spans 14 amino acids. Germline CDR1 is MNHEY and CDR2 is SMNVEV (reference sequence). The CDR3 region has the DNA TGTGCCAGCAGTTTAGGGGGCGCGCCATATGGCTACACCTTC. Its protein is CASSLGGAPYGYTF.

This sequence joins TRBV7-3 and TRBJ2-3; 7 nucleotides line up with TRBD2. Germline CDR1 SGHTA, CDR2 FQGTGA. The CDR3 has 17 residues. The V gene end was trimmed by 3 bases and the J gene end by 6 bases; junction bases not matched to a gene: 15. For the CDR3, the DNA is TGTGCCAGCAGCTTGGTATCAGCGGGGAGACATGGGGATACGCAGTATTTT. Translated, it gives CASSLVSAGRHGDTQYF.

The chain links TRBV6-2 or TRBV6-3 to TRBJ2-3; 7 bases agree with TRBD1. From germline, CDR1 is MNHEY and CDR2 SVGEGT. The CDR3 spans 15 residues. The J segment lost 0 bases and the V segment lost 7 bases, leaving 7 bases of the junction unmatched. The CDR3 coding sequence is TGTGCCAGCAACCGACAGGGTACGAGCACAGATACGCAGTATTTT. Translation gives CASNRQGTSTDTQYF.

The rearrangement uses TRBV7-8 and TRBJ2-7, with TRBD2 identical over 11 bases. There are 15 residues in the CDR3. Per germline, CDR1 SGHVS and CDR2 FQNEAQ. V lost 3 bases to trimming and J lost 7 bases; unmatched junction nucleotides: 8. The CDR3 DNA reads TGTGCCAGCAGCTTCCTTAGCGGGGGGGGCCGGGAGCAGTACTTC. Translation: CASSFLSGGGREQYF.

This clonotype was detected ten times or more. The chain has TRBV11-2 and TRBJ2-3; no firm D call. The CDR3 runs 13 residues. V was trimmed by 5 bases and J by 5 bases, leaving 11 bases between them. Germline assignment: CDR1 SGHAT and CDR2 FQNNGV. This CDR3 reads CASSPPWGDTQYF. CDR3 nucleotides: TGTGCCAGCAGCCCCCCGTGGGGAGATACGCAGTATTTT.

V usage is TRBV9 and J usage is TRBJ2-2; TRBD2 aligns across 12 bases. The CDR3 sequence is 17 residues long. The ends lost 4 bases at V and 3 bases at J; junction bases unmatched: 7. CDR1 is SGDLS, CDR2 YYNGEE, per germline. The DNA of the CDR3 is TGTGCCAGCAGCCGCGCTAGCGGGGGGGCCTACACCGGGGAGCTGTTTTTT. Translated, it gives CASSRASGGAYTGELFF.

The chain joins TRBV14 to TRBJ2-1; 7 bases line up with TRBD2. The CDR3 length is 15 residues. The germline V gene has CDR1 SGHDN and CDR2 FVKESK. After removal of 0 bases from V and 5 bases from J, the junction contained 4 bases not matched to a gene. The CDR3 loop is CASSQDAGTNNEQFF. CDR3 in DNA: TGTGCCAGCAGCCAAGATGCAGGGACTAACAATGAGCAGTTCTTC.

The rearrangement uses TRBV25-1 and TRBJ1-5; D uncertain. Between the trimmed V and J ends, which lost 4 bases and 7 bases, there was a span of 14 bases. Germline V gene lookup returns CDR1 MGHDK and CDR2 SYGVNS. This CDR3 spans 14 amino acids. The chain's CDR3 is CASSADKEIQPQHF. CDR3 DNA: TGTGCCAGCAGTGCGGATAAGGAGATCCAGCCCCAGCATTTT.

This clonotype is medium-sized within its sample. The chain couples TRBV15 to TRBJ2-3; D remains unclear. This CDR3 has 15 amino acids. The ends were cut back, 0 bases at V and 2 bases at J, with 9 bases in the middle. Germline loops: CDR1 LNHNV, CDR2 YYDKDF (reference sequence). The CDR3 DNA sequence: TGTGCCACCAGCAGAGATGGACGCCCCACAGATACGCAGTATTTT. The encoded protein is CATSRDGRPTDTQYF.